This T cell receptor beta chain was identified during a study of blood T cell repertoires in COVID-19 (dated by TCRdb to 2020 to 2022). In terms of the full investigation: Samples covering the acute and convalescent phases of COVID-19 were provided by collaborators in the United States, Italy and Spain. The prospective study material was composed of cDNA or gDNA derived from T cells, B-cell-depleted T cells, or PBMCs. Deeply sampled blood TCRbeta repertoires from subjects exposed to, actively infected with, or recovered from COVID-19 were included in the dataset. The repertoires were released in a freely available public database meant as a resource for research on the immune response to SARS-CoV-2. The samples were drawn from two sources: the first 160 participants of the ongoing ImmuneRACE study, and 950 to 1,500 subjects contributed by 6 global collaborators. Sample metadata almost always included a de-identified subject ID, COVID-19 status, age in years and sex. HLA class I and class II types, where available, came from metadata supplied by the sample provider rather than from assay-based typing. Results the study describes overall, beyond this receptor: The amount of clinical and demographic metadata varied by source and participant and was provided uncurated.

The collaborating institutions used their own protocols to collect whole blood in K2EDTA tubes. For TCRbeta analysis, collaborator samples were shipped as frozen whole blood, as isolated PBMCs, or as DNA extracted from either sample type. The immunoSEQ Assay, a bias-controlled multiplex PCR, was used to amplify TCRbeta CDR3 regions from genomic DNA. The study's processing was this. Nucleated cell counts per sample were estimated from amplification of reference gene primers within the assay. To quantify the absolute abundance of each unique TCRbeta CDR3 rearrangement, sequence reads were collapsed and filtered. Productive Simpson clonality was computed per sample as the square root of Simpson's diversity index over productive rearrangements. As stored in TCRdb, this immuneACCESS dataset retains in-frame rearrangements with V and J assigned. A fraction of the clones does not appear; measured against another copy, unresolved V genes explain less than half of the discrepancy, and the remainder lacks a known reason. V, J and clone size reflect that table, while D and trimming were determined from the DNA. This sample lists 55,000 to 80,000 clones; around 82% were detected once. The ten most abundant clones make up 16% of the sample.

As concerns this clone: There is no known antigen for this receptor. A read error may account for a junction end that differs from germline.

Sequenced input: peripheral blood. This clonotype originated in a man older than 75 with active COVID-19.

The CDR3: CASTQGPGVRETQYF. At the DNA level, the sequence is TGTGCCAGCACCCAAGGCCCGGGGGTGAGGGAGACCCAGTACTTC. Here the chain combines TRBV3-1 (or the pseudogene TRBV3-2) and TRBJ2-5; the best D guess is TRBD2, with 6 bases matching. Inclusive of the bounding cysteine and phenylalanine, the CDR3 is 15 residues long. This entry keeps only the CDR3 DNA: 45 bases, framed from base 1. The germline V gene (reference sequence) gives CDR1 as LGHDT and CDR2 as YNNKEL.